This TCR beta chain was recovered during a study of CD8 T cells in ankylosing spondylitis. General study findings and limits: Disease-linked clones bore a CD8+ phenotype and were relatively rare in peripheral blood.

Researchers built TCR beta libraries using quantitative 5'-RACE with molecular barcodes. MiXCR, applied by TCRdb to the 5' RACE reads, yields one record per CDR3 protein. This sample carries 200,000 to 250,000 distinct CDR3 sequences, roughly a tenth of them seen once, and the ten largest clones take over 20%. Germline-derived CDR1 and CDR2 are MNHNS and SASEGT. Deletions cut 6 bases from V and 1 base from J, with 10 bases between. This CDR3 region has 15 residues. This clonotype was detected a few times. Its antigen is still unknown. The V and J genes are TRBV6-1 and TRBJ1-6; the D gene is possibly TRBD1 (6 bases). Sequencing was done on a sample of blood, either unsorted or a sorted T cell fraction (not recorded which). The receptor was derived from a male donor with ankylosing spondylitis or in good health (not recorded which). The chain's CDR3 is CASRTGGSYNSPLHF. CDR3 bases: TGTGCCAGCAGGACAGGAGGATCCTATAATTCACCCCTCCACTTT.